A selection of T cell receptor beta chains follows, all from one sample in a study of radiotherapy plus CTLA-4 blockade in lung cancer. Generated by immunoSEQ multiplex PCR, the TCRdb table keeps only in-frame clones and is missing some. This table has tens of thousands of clones, 63% appearing once. The sequencing used peripheral blood, collected from a patient treated with radiotherapy plus ipilimumab. These receptors were collected from a human donor with non-small cell lung cancer who had a partial response to radiotherapy plus ipilimumab. CDR3s include the opening cysteine and the closing phenylalanine or tryptophan.

CDR3 protein,V gene,J gene,CDR3 length
CASRRLPDSQGSYEQYF,TRBV7-6,TRBJ2-7,17
CASSLGGLEQYF,TRBV7-9,TRBJ2-7,12
CASSHSKGDGGYTF,TRBV5-4,TRBJ1-2,14
CASNRRAGTYEQYF,TRBV5-6,TRBJ2-7,14
CASSLGRGVPYEQYF,TRBV7-2,TRBJ2-7,15
CASSPFRGGTEAFF,TRBV5-6,TRBJ1-1,14
CASRKVGGEETQYF,TRBV6-5,TRBJ2-5,14
CASSLNGPQETQYF,TRBV7-9,TRBJ2-5,14
CASTSDATNEKLFF,TRBV10-2,TRBJ1-4,14
CASTDLRGRSSYEQYF,TRBV5-5,TRBJ2-7,16
CASSQRQGAYNEQFF,TRBV5-4,TRBJ2-1,15
CASSRLGRGKETQYF,TRBV6-5,TRBJ2-5,15
CASSSSFQGYQETQYF,TRBV11-2,TRBJ2-5,16
CASSYRDRGSEQYF,TRBV6-6,TRBJ2-7,14
CASSITGTGSGYTF,TRBV7-9,TRBJ1-2,14
CATSTPETGGTYGYTF,TRBV15,TRBJ1-2,16
CASSSQGGGLAQHF,TRBV7-9,TRBJ1-5,14